This T cell receptor beta chain stems from a study of CD8 T cells in ankylosing spondylitis (dated by TCRdb to the late 2010s). Concerning the study at large: The study set out to find disease-linked TCR variants by profiling T cell receptor beta repertoires in ankylosing spondylitis patients and healthy donors. Peripheral blood samples were taken, and synovial fluid was additionally collected from ankylosing spondylitis patients. The full study cohort was made up of roughly 25 ankylosing spondylitis patients and approximately 100 healthy donors.

Sequencing relied on an Illumina HiSeq 2500. TCR beta libraries were prepared by quantitative 5'-RACE with molecular barcodes. On the study's bioinformatics: To identify disease-linked TCR variants, a new computational method was used, one built on a probabilistic model of VDJ rearrangement. The public reads were quality trimmed at Q25 with fastp and then assembled into clones with MiXCR by TCRdb, keeping productive beta chains. CDR3 protein duplicates are merged, each entry listing the most common genes and DNA. What appears here as the V and J calls and clone size reflects TCRdb's work, not the paper's. The sample table contains 100,000 to 150,000 distinct CDR3 sequences; only one count was recorded for approximately 17% of them. Jointly, the top ten make up roughly a third of the sample. The sample holds a few counts of this clonotype. Its antigen is still unknown. No base quality values were provided; no much bigger clone lies one nucleotide off.

Taken from cysteine to phenylalanine, the CDR3 has 14 residues. Only the CDR3 DNA stays, 42 bases, in frame from base 1. Germline trimming amounts to 7 bases on V and 5 bases on J, with 7 as the count of junction bases outside the gene matches. Per the germline V gene, MNHNS is the CDR1 and SASEGT is the CDR2. Broad study findings and their caveats: Some TCR beta motif variants had previously been reported in synovial fluid and blood of reactive arthritis patients, which suggested common disease-initiation mechanisms. The disease-linked clones were reported to be significantly enriched in matched synovial fluid samples from ankylosing spondylitis patients. The disease-linked clones showed a CD8+ phenotype and occurred at relatively low frequencies in peripheral blood. Blood from ankylosing spondylitis patients appeared to be characterized by a TCR beta motif made up of 8 or 9 highly homologous amino acid variants.

The rearranged chain carries TRBV6-1 and TRBJ2-1; TRBD2 lines up with 8 middle nucleotides. What was sequenced was blood, either unsorted or a sorted T cell fraction (not recorded which). This TCR derives from a male donor with ankylosing spondylitis. In nucleotide form, the sequence is TGTGCCAGCAAGGTTCGGGAGGGAAACAATGAGCAGTTCTTC. It is translated as CASKVREGNNEQFF.